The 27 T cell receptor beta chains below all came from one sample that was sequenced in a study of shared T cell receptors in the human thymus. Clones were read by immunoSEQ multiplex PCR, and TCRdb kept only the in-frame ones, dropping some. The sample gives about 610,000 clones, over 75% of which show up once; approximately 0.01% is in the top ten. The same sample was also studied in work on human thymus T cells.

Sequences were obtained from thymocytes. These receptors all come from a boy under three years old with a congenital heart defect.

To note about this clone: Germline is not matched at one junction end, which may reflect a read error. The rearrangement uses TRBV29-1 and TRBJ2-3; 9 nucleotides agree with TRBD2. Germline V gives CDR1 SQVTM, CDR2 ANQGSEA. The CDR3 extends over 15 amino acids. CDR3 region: CSVDEGGTSRDTQYF. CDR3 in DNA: TGCAGCGTTGATGAGGGGGGGACTAGCAGAGATACGCAGTATTTT.

The DNA for the CDR3 is TGCGCCAGCAGCCACGACAAGGTACGGGAGCAGTTCTTC. It yields the protein CASSHDKVREQFF. The chain carries TRBV10-1 and TRBJ2-1; no clear D gene. Germline V gene sequence: CDR1 WNHNN, CDR2 SYGVQD (reference sequence). The length of the CDR3 is 13 residues. V lost 6 bases to trimming and J lost 10 bases, with 16 bases between them.

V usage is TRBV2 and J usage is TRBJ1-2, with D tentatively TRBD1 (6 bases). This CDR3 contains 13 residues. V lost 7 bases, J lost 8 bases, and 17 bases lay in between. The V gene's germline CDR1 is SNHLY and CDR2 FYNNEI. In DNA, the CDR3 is TGTGCCAGCATTGATCAGGGGCGACGGGGCTACACCTTC. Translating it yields CASIDQGRRGYTF.

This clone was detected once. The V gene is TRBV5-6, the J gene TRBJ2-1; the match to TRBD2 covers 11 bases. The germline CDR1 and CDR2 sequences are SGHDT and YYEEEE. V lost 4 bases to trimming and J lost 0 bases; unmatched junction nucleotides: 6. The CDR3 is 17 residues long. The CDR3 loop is CASSLTSGGGSYNEQFF. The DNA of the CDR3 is TGTGCCAGCAGCCTAACTAGCGGGGGCGGCTCCTACAATGAGCAGTTCTTC.

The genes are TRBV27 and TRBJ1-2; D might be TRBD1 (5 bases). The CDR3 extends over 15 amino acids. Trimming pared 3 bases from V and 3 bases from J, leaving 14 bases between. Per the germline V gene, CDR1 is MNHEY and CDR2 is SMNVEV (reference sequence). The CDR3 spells CASSFLTKGYYGYTF. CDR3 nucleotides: TGTGCCAGCAGTTTCCTGACCAAGGGGTACTATGGCTACACCTTC.

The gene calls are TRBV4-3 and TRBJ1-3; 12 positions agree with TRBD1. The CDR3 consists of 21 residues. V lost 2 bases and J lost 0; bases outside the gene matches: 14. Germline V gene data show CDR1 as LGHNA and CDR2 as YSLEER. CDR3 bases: TGCGCCAGCAGCCAACCGCCGGGACAGGGGGCTGACTACCACTCTGGAAACACCATATATTTT. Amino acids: CASSQPPGQGADYHSGNTIYF.

The CDR3, as DNA: TGTGCCATCAGTGAGCCACGCTCCTCAACCCGGGGGGCAGCTAACTATGGCTACACCTTC. Translated: CAISEPRSSTRGAANYGYTF. The chain has TRBV10-3 and TRBJ1-2; tentative D call: TRBD1 (6 bases). CDR1 ENHRY and CDR2 SYGVKD come from the germline V gene. V was shortened by 2 bases and J by 0 bases, with 25 bases between the two germline ends. This CDR3 has 20 amino acids.

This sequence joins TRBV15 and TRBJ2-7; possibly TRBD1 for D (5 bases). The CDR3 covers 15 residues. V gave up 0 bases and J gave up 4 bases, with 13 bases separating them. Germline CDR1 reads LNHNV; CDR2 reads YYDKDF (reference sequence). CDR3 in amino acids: CATSRDREGVYEQYF. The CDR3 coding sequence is TGTGCCACCAGCAGAGATAGGGAAGGGGTGTACGAGCAGTACTTC.

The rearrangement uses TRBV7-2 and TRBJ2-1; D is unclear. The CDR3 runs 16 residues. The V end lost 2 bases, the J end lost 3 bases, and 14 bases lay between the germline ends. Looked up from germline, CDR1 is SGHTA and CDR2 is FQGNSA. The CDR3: CASSLLVRGYYNEQFF. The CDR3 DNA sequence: TGTGCCAGCAGCTTATTAGTTCGAGGATACTACAATGAGCAGTTCTTC.

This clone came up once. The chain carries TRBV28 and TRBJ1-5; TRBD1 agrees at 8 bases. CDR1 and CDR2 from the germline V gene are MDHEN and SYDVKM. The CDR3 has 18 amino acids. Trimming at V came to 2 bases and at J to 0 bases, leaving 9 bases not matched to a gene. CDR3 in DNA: TGTGCCAGCAGTTTAGGGACAGGAGCCAATAATAGCAATCAGCCCCAGCATTTT. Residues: CASSLGTGANNSNQPQHF.

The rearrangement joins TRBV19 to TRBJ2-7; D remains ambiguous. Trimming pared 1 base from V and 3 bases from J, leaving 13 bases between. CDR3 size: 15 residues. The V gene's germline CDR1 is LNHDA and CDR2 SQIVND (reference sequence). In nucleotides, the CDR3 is TGTGCCAGTAGTATAGTCGGTTCGAGAGACTACGAGCAGTACTTC. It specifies CASSIVGSRDYEQYF.

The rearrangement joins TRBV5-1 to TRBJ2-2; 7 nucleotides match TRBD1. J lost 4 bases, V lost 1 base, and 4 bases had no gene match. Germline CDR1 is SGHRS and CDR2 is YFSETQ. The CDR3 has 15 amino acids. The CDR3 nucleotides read TGCGCCAGCAGCTTGAGGGACAGAGTCACCGGGGAGCTGTTTTTT. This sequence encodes CASSLRDRVTGELFF.

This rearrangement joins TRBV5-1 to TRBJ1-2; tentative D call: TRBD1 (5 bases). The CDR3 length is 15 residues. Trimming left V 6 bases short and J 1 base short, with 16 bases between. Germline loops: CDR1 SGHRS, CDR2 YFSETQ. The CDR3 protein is CASTRTVGLNYGYTF. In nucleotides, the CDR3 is TGCGCCAGCACCCGGACGGTGGGGCTTAACTATGGCTACACCTTC.

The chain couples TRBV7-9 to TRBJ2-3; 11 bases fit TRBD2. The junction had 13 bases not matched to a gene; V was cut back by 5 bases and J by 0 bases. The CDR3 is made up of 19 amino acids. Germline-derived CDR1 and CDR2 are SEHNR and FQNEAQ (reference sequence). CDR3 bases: TGTGCCAGCAGCCCTGGACTAGCGGGCACCACCTCCAGCACAGATACGCAGTATTTT. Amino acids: CASSPGLAGTTSSTDTQYF.

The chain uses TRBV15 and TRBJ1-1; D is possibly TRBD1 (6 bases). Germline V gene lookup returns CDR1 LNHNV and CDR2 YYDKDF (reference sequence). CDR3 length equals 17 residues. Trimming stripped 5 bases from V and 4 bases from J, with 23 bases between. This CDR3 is CATSRRDPEQGFTEAFF. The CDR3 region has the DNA TGTGCCACCAGCCGAAGAGATCCAGAACAGGGATTCACTGAAGCTTTCTTT.

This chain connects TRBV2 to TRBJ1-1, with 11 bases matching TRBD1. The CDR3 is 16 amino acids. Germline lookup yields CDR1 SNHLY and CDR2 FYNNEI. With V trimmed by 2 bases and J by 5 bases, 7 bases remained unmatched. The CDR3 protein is CASSETYGTGGTEAFF. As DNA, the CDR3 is TGTGCCAGCAGTGAAACTTATGGGACAGGGGGAACTGAAGCTTTCTTT.

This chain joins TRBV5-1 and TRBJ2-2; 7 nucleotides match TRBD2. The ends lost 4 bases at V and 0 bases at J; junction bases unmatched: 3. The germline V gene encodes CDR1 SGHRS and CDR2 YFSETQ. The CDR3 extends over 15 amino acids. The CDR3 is CASSKLAPNTGELFF. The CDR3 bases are TGCGCCAGCAGCAAACTAGCGCCGAACACCGGGGAGCTGTTTTTT.

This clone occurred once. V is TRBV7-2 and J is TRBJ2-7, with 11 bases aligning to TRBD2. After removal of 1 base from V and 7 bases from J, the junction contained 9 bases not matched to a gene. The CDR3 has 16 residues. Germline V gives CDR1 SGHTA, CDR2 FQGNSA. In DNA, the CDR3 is TGTGCCAGCAGCTTAGGTAGCGGGAGGGCCCGAGGGGAGCAGTACTTC. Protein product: CASSLGSGRARGEQYF.

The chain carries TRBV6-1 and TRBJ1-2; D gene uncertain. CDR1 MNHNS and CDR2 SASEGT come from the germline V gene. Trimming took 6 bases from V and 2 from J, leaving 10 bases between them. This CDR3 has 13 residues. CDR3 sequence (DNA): TGTGCCAGCAGCGCGTATTCCAACTATGGCTACACCTTC. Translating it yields CASSAYSNYGYTF.

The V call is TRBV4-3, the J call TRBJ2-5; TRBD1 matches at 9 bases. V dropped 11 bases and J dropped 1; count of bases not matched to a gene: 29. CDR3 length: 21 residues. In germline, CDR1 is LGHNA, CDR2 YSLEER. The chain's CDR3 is CAPTDPRLDRGYLLAQETQYF. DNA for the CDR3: TGCGCCCCGACCGACCCTCGATTAGACAGGGGGTACCTTCTAGCCCAAGAGACCCAGTACTTC.

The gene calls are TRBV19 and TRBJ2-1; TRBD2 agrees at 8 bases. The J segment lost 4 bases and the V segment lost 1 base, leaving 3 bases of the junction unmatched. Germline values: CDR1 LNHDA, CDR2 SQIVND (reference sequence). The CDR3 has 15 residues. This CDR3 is CASSIVTGGYNEQFF. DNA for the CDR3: TGTGCCAGTAGTATAGTAACGGGAGGGTACAATGAGCAGTTCTTC.

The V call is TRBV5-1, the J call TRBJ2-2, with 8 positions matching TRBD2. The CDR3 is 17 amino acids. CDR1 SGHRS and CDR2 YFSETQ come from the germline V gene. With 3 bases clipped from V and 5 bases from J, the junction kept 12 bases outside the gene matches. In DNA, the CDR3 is TGCGCCAGCAGCTGGGGGCCCGGGGGGGCCGGGACCGGGGAGCTGTTTTTT. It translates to CASSWGPGGAGTGELFF.

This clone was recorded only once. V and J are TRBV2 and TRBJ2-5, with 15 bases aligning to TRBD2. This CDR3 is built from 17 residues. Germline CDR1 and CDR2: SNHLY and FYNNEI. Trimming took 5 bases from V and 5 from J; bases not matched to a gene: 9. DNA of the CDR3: TGTGCCAGCAGTACTTGGACTAGCGGGAGGGCCGGGGAGACCCAGTACTTC. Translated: CASSTWTSGRAGETQYF.

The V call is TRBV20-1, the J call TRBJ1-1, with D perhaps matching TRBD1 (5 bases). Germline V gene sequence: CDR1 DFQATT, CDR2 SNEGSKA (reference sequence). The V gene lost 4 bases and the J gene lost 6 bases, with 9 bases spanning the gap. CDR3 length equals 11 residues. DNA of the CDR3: TGCAGTGCTACCATAGGGGCTGAAGCTTTCTTT. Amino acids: CSATIGAEAFF.

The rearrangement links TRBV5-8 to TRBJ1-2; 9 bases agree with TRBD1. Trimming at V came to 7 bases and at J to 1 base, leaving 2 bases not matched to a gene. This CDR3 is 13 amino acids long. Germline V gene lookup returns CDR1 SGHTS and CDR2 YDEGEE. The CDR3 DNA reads TGTGCCAGCCGGGACAGGGTTAACTATGGCTACACCTTC. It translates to CASRDRVNYGYTF.

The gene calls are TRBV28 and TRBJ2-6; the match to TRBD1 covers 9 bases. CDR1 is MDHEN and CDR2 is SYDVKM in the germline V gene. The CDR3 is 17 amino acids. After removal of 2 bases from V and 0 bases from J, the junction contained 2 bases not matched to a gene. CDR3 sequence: CASSLGQGSSGANVLTF. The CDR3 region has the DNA TGTGCCAGCAGTTTAGGACAGGGGTCCTCTGGGGCCAACGTCCTGACTTTC. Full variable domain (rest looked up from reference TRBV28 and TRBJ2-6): DVKVTQSSRYLVKRTGEKVFLECVQDMDHENMFWYRQDPGLGLRLIYFSYDVKMKEKGDIPEGYSVSREKKERFSLILESASTNQTSMYLCASSLGQGSSGANVLTFGAGSRLTVL.

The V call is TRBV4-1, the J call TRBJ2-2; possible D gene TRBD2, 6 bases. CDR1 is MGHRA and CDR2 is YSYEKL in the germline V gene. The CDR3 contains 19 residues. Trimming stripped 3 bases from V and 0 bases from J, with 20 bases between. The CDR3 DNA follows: TGCGCCAGCAGCCAGAGCCTCGTGGAGGCTAGCGCGAACACCGGGGAGCTGTTTTTT. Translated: CASSQSLVEASANTGELFF.